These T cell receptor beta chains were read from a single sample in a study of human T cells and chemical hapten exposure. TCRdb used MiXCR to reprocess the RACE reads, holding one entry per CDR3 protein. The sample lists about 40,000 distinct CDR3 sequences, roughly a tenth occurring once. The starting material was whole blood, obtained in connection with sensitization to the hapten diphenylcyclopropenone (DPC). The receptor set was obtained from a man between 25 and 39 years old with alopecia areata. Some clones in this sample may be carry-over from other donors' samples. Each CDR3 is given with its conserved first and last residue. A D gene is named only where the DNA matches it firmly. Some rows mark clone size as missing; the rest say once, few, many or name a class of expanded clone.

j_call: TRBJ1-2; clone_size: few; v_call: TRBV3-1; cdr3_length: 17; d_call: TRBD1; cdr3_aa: CASSSTRTDRMNYGYTF; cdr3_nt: TGTGCCAGCAGCTCCACGAGAACGGACAGGATGAACTATGGCTACACCTTC
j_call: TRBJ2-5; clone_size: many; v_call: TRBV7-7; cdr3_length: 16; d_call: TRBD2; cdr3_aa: CASSLYPSSGSETQYF; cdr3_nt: TGTGCCAGCAGCTTATACCCTTCCAGCGGGAGCGAGACCCAGTACTTC
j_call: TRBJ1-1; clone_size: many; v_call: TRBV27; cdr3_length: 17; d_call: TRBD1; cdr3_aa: CASSSRDRGFWNTEAFF; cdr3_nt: TGTGCCAGCAGTTCGAGGGACAGGGGGTTTTGGAACACTGAAGCTTTCTTT
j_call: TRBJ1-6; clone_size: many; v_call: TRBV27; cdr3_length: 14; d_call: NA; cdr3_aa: CASSLTGVNSPLHF; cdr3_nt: TGTGCCAGCAGTTTGACCGGGGTTAATTCACCCCTCCACTTT
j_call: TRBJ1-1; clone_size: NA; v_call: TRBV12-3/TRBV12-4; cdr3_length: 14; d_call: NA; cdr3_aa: CASSLEGVNTEAFF; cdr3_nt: TGTGCCAGCAGTTTGGAGGGGGTGAACACTGAAGCTTTCTTT
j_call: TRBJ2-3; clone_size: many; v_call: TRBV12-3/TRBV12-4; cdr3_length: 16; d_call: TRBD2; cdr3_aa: CASSPGLAGEEHTQYF; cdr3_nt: TGTGCCAGCAGCCCCGGACTAGCGGGAGAGGAGCATACGCAGTATTTT
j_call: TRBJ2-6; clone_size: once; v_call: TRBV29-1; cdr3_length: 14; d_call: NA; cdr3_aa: CSVTGTSGANVLTF; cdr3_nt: TGCAGCGTAACCGGGACAAGTGGGGCCAACGTCCTGACTTTC
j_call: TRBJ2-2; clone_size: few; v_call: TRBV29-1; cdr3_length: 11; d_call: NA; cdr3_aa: CSVVRTGELFF; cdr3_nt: TGCAGCGTTGTACGAACCGGGGAGCTGTTTTTT
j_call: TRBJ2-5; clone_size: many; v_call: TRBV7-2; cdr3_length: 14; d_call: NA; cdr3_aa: CASSGGNWRETQYF; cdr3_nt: TGTGCCAGCAGCGGGGGGAACTGGCGAGAGACCCAGTACTTC
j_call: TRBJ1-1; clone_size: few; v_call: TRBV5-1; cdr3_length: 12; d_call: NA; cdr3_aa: CASSLDTSEAFF; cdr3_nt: TGCGCCAGCAGCTTGGATACCAGCGAAGCTTTCTTT
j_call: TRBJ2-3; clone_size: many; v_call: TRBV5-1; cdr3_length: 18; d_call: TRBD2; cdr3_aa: CASSLGLASGVSTDTQYF; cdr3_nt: TGCGCCAGCAGCTTGGGTTTGGCTAGCGGAGTGAGCACAGATACGCAGTATTTT
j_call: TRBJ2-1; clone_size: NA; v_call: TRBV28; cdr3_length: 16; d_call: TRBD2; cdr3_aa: CASSSAGGRKHNEQFF; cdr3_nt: TGTGCCAGCAGTTCCGCGGGGGGACGAAAACACAATGAGCAGTTCTTC
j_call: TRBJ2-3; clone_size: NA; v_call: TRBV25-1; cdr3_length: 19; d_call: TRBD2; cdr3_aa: CASSASTSGRLRAGNTQYF; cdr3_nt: TGTGCCAGCAGTGCTTCGACTAGCGGGAGGCTAAGGGCCGGAAATACGCAGTATTTT
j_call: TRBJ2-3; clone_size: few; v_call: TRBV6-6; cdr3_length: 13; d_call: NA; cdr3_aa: CASSYPRRDTQYF; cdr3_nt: TGTGCCAGCAGTTACCCCAGGCGAGATACGCAGTATTTT
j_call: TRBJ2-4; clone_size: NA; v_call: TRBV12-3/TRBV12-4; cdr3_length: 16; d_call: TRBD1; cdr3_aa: CASTPRQGLAKNIQYF; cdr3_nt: TGTGCCAGCACTCCGAGACAGGGATTAGCCAAAAACATTCAGTACTTC
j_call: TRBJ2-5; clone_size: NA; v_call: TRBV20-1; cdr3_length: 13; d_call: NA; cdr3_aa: CSAEVLVAETQYF; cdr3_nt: TGCAGTGCTGAAGTACTAGTAGCTGAGACCCAGTACTTC
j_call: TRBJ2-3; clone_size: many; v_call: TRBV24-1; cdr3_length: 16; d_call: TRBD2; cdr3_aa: CATSDPSGRARDTQYF; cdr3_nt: TGTGCCACCAGTGACCCTAGCGGGAGGGCCAGAGATACGCAGTATTTT
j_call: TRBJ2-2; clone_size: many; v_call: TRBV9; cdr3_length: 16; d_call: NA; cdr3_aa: CASSVDPGEGTGELFF; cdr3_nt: TGTGCCAGCAGCGTAGACCCGGGAGAGGGGACCGGGGAGCTGTTTTTT
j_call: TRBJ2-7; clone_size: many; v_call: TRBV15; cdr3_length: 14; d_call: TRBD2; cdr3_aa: CATSRGGGMYEQYF; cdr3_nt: TGTGCCACCAGTAGAGGCGGGGGGATGTACGAGCAGTACTTC
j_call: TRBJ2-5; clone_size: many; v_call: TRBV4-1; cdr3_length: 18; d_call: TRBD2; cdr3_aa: CASSQVFGLAGPQETQYF; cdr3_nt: TGCGCCAGCAGCCAAGTCTTCGGTTTAGCGGGGCCCCAAGAGACCCAGTACTTC
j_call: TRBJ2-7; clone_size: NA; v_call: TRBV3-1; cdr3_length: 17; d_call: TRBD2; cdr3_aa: CASSQDRGRGLSYEQYF; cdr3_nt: TGTGCCAGCAGCCAAGATCGGGGGAGGGGCCTCTCCTACGAGCAGTACTTC
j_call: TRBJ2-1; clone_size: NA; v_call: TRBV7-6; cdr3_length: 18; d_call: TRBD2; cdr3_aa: CASSPMRLAGGLYNEQFF; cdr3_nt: TGTGCCAGCAGCCCAATGAGACTAGCGGGAGGGCTTTACAATGAGCAGTTCTTC
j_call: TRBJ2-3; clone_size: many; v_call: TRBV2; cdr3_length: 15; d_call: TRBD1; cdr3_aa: CASSKRQGRTDTQYF; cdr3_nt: TGTGCCAGCAGTAAACGACAGGGGAGGACAGATACGCAGTATTTT
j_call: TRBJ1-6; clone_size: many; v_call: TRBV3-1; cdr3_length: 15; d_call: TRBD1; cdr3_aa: CASSQNTGGGSPLHF; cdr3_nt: TGTGCCAGCAGCCAGAATACAGGGGGCGGCTCACCCCTCCACTTT
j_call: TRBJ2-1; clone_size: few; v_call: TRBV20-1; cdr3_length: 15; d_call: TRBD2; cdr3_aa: CSATTSGFSYNEQFF; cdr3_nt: TGCAGTGCTACTACTAGCGGATTCTCCTACAATGAGCAGTTCTTC
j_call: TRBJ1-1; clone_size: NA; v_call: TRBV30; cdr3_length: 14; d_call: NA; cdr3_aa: CAWNPTDMNTEAFF; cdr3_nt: TGTGCCTGGAACCCGACAGACATGAACACTGAAGCTTTCTTT
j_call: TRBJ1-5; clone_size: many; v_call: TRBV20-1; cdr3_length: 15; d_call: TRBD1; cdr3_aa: CSARVPGQGNQPQHF; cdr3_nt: TGCAGTGCTAGAGTCCCGGGACAGGGCAATCAGCCCCAGCATTTT
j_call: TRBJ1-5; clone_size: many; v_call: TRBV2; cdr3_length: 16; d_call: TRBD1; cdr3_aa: CASSASGQGISQPQHF; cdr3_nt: TGTGCCAGCAGTGCCTCCGGACAGGGCATAAGTCAGCCCCAGCATTTT
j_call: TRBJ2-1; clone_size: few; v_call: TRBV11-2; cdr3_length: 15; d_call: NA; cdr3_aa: CASSLAPSMYNEQFF; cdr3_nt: TGTGCCAGCAGCTTAGCTCCCTCAATGTACAATGAGCAGTTCTTC
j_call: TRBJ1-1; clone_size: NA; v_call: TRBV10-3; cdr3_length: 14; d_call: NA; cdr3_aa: CAIRHAGRDTEAFF; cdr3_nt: TGTGCCATCAGGCACGCGGGACGGGACACTGAAGCTTTCTTT
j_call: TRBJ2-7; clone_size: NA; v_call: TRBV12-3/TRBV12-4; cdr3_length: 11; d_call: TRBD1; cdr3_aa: CASGQGTEQYF; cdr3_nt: TGTGCCAGCGGACAGGGGACCGAGCAGTACTTC
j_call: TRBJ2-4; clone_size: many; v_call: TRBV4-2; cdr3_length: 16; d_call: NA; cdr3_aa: CASSQVVGANKNIQYF; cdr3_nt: TGTGCCAGCAGCCAAGTTGTCGGGGCGAACAAAAACATTCAGTACTTC
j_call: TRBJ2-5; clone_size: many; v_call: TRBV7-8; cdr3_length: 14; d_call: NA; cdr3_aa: CASSPLGRQETQYF; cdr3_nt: TGTGCCAGCAGCCCACTCGGAAGACAAGAGACCCAGTACTTC
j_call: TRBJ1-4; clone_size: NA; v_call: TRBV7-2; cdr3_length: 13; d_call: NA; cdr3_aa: CASSVQGGEKLFF; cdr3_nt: TGTGCCAGCAGTGTGCAGGGAGGGGAAAAACTGTTTTTT
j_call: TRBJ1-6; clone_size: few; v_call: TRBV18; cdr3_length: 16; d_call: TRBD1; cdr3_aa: CASSNRGSSYNSPLHF; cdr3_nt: TGTGCCAGCTCCAACAGGGGGAGCTCCTATAATTCACCCCTCCACTTT
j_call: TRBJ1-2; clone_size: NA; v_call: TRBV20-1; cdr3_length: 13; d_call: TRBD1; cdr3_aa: CSAITGDIYGYTF; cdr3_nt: TGCAGTGCCATTACAGGGGACATCTATGGCTACACCTTC
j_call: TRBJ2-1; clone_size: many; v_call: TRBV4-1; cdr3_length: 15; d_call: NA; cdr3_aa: CASRVEQSSYNEQFF; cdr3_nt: TGCGCCAGCAGGGTCGAGCAGAGCTCCTACAATGAGCAGTTCTTC
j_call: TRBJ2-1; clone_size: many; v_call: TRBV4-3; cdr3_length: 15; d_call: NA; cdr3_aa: CASSQGAQNYNEQFF; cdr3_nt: TGCGCCAGCAGCCAAGGGGCCCAAAATTACAATGAGCAGTTCTTC
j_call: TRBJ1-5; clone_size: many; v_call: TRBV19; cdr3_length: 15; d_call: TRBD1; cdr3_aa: CASRPGTAGNQPQHF; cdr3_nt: TGTGCCAGTCGTCCCGGGACAGCTGGCAATCAGCCCCAGCATTTT
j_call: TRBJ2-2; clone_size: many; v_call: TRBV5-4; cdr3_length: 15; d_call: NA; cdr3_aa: CASSLTQVATGELFF; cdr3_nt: TGTGCCAGCAGCTTGACTCAGGTAGCCACCGGGGAGCTGTTTTTT
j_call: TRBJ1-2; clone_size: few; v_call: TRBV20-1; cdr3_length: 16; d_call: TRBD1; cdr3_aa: CSASSQRTGLNYGYTF; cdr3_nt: TGCAGTGCTAGTAGTCAGAGGACAGGCCTTAACTATGGCTACACCTTC
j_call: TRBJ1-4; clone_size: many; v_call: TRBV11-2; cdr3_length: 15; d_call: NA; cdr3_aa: CASSRRGGTNEKLFF; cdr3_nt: TGTGCCAGCAGCAGACGAGGGGGAACTAATGAAAAACTGTTTTTT
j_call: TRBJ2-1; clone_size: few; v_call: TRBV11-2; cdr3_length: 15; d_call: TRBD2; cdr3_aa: CASSLGTAGVGEQFF; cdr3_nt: TGTGCCAGCAGCTTAGGGACAGCGGGAGTGGGTGAGCAGTTCTTC
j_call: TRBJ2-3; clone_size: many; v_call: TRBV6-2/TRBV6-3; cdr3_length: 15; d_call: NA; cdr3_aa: CASSYPHRAGDTQYF; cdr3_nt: TGTGCCAGCAGTTACCCCCACAGGGCGGGAGATACGCAGTATTTT
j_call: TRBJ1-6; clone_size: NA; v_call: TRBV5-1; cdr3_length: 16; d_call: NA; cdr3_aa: CASTPSRMTGNSPLHF; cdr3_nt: TGCGCCAGCACCCCGTCCCGGATGACGGGCAATTCACCCCTCCACTTT
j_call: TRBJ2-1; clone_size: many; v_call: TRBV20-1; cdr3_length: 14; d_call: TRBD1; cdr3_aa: CSANTLTGDDEQFF; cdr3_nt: TGCAGTGCCAACACCTTGACAGGGGACGATGAGCAGTTCTTC
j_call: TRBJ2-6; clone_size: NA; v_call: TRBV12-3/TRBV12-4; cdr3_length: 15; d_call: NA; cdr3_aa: CASSFGEPGANVLTF; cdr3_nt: TGTGCCAGCAGTTTCGGGGAACCCGGGGCCAACGTCCTGACTTTC
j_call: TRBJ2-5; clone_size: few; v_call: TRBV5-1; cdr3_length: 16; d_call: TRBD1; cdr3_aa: CASTQLATGGQETQYF; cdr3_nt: TGCGCCAGCACCCAGTTAGCGACAGGGGGGCAAGAGACCCAGTACTTC
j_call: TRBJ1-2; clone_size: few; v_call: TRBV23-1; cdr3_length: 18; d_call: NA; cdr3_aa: CASTIEGRVGLSNYGYTF; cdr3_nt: TGCGCCAGCACCATAGAGGGCAGGGTGGGGCTTTCCAACTATGGCTACACCTTC
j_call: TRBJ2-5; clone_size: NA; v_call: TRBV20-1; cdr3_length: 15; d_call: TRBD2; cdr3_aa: CSPRSTSGGWETQYF; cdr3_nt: TGCAGTCCAAGATCAACTAGCGGGGGCTGGGAGACCCAGTACTTC
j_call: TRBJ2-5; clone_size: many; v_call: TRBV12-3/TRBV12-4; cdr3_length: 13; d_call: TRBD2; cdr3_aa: CASAGGTQETQYF; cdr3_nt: TGTGCCAGCGCGGGAGGGACACAAGAGACCCAGTACTTC
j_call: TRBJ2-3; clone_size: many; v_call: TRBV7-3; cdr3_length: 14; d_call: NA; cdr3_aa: CASSLNLRTDTQYF; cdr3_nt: TGTGCCAGCAGCTTAAACCTCCGCACAGATACGCAGTATTTT
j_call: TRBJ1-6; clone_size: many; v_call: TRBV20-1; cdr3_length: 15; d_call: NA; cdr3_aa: CSARGRPGYNSPLHF; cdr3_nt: TGCAGTGCTAGAGGTCGTCCAGGGTATAATTCACCCCTCCACTTT
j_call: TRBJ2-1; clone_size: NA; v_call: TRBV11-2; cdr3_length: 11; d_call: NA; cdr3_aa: CASSFIIEQFF; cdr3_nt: TGTGCCAGCAGCTTCATAATTGAGCAGTTCTTC
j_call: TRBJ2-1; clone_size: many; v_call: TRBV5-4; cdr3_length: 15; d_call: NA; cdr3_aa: CASSLVGAGKNEQFF; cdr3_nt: TGTGCCAGCAGCTTGGTTGGGGCTGGGAAGAATGAGCAGTTCTTC
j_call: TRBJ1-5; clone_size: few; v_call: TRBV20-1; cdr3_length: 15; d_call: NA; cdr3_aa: CSARDTAGRDQPQHF; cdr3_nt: TGCAGTGCTAGAGATACGGCAGGGAGGGATCAGCCCCAGCATTTT